A selection of T cell receptor beta chains follows, all from one sample in a study of Graves' ophthalmopathy and Graves' hyperthyroidism. In TCRdb, the multiplex PCR reads were re-called with MiXCR into one record per CDR3 protein. There are roughly 170,000 distinct CDR3 sequences in the sample; just under 40% occur only once, and roughly 8.9% lies in the top ten. The sequenced material came from peripheral blood. These receptors were taken from a man aged 25 to 40 with Graves' ophthalmopathy. Both conserved end residues are part of each CDR3. A D gene is named only where the DNA matches it firmly. Rows give clone size only sometimes, using once, few, many, or a class for an expanded clone.

d_call,clone_size,cdr3_length,j_call,v_call,cdr3_nt,cdr3_aa
NA,many,12,TRBJ1-1,TRBV7-9,TGTGCCAGCAGTCTACAGCGATATGAAGCTTTCTTT,CASSLQRYEAFF
TRBD2,many,16,TRBJ2-7,TRBV6-2/TRBV6-3,TGTGCCAGCAGTTACTCGGGACTAGGAATGCTCTACGAGCAGTACTTC,CASSYSGLGMLYEQYF
NA,NA,12,TRBJ2-3,TRBV7-2,TGTGCCAGCAGCCCAATAGCAGATACGCAGTATTTT,CASSPIADTQYF
NA,NA,12,TRBJ2-2,TRBV28,TGTGCCAGCACGGTTGGGGCCGGGGAGCTGTTTTTT,CASTVGAGELFF
NA,NA,11,TRBJ2-7,TRBV27,TGTGCCAGCAGGGGACCTTACGAGCAGTACTTC,CASRGPYEQYF
NA,once,15,TRBJ1-2,TRBV10-3,TGTGCCATCAGTGAAGTCGGAGCCGAGAGCTATGGCTACACCTTC,CAISEVGAESYGYTF
NA,NA,14,TRBJ1-1,TRBV12-3/TRBV12-4,TGTGCCAGCACCACCACAGGGCGGTACACTGAAGCTTTCTTT,CASTTTGRYTEAFF
NA,NA,15,TRBJ1-1,TRBV6-5,TGTGCCAGCAGTTACTCGATGTACATGAACACTGAAGCTTTCTTT,CASSYSMYMNTEAFF
NA,NA,13,TRBJ1-1,TRBV2,TGTGCCAGCATCCCTGAGGTGGGCACTGAAGCTTTCTTT,CASIPEVGTEAFF
NA,once,16,TRBJ2-5,TRBV7-6,TGTGCCAGCAGCTTACTTGGGCGGACGGGGCAGGAGACCCAGTACTTC,CASSLLGRTGQETQYF
NA,NA,15,TRBJ2-7,TRBV18,TGTGCCAGCTCACCACAGCCGAGGGGGTCCTACGAGCAGTACTTC,CASSPQPRGSYEQYF
NA,many,13,TRBJ2-2,TRBV30,TGTGCCTGGAGTTACGGAGACACCGGGGAGCTGTTTTTT,CAWSYGDTGELFF
TRBD2,NA,16,TRBJ2-2,TRBV20-1,TGCAGTGCTCGAGGCCCGGGACTAGCGGATACCGGGGAGCTGTTTTTT,CSARGPGLADTGELFF
NA,NA,15,TRBJ1-2,TRBV6-5,TGTGCCAGCAGTTACGGGCAGGTCCAATTCTATGGCTACACCTTC,CASSYGQVQFYGYTF
NA,NA,14,TRBJ2-7,TRBV4-2,TGTGCCAGCAGCCAAGATGGGTTAAAGTACGAGCAGTACTTC,CASSQDGLKYEQYF
TRBD1,many,12,TRBJ2-7,TRBV7-9,TGTGCCAGCAGCTTCGGACAGGGCGAGCAGTACTTC,CASSFGQGEQYF
TRBD2,NA,14,TRBJ2-7,TRBV9,TGTGCCAGCAGCGTACTGGGCGGGAGCGACGAGCAGTACTTC,CASSVLGGSDEQYF
TRBD2,once,16,TRBJ2-2,TRBV6-2/TRBV6-3,TGTGCCAGCAGTTACCAACGGCGGGGGGGCTTCAGGGAGCTGTTTTTT,CASSYQRRGGFRELFF
NA,many,16,TRBJ2-7,TRBV27,TGTGCCAGCAGTGCTAATAACTGGGGTTCCTCCTACGAGCAGTACTTC,CASSANNWGSSYEQYF
NA,NA,15,TRBJ1-5,TRBV6-1,TGTGCCAGCAGCGGGGTTGGGGTGAGCAATCAGCCCCAGCATTTT,CASSGVGVSNQPQHF
NA,many,16,TRBJ1-1,TRBV28,TGTGCCAGCAGTCCGCATTCGGGTCGTTGGAACACTGAAGCTTTCTTT,CASSPHSGRWNTEAFF
TRBD1,NA,16,TRBJ1-2,TRBV12-3/TRBV12-4,TGTGCCAGCACCCCTCCGGGGACAGGGACGAGCTATGGCTACACCTTC,CASTPPGTGTSYGYTF
NA,many,15,TRBJ1-1,TRBV3-1,TGTGCCAGCAGCCAAGTTGCCAGGCATCCCGCTGAAGCTTTCTTT,CASSQVARHPAEAFF
TRBD1,many,13,TRBJ2-2,TRBV29-1,TGCAGCGGAGGGGGCGCGGTCACCGGGGAGCTGTTTTTT,CSGGGAVTGELFF
NA,NA,11,TRBJ2-7,TRBV12-3/TRBV12-4,TGTGCCAGCAGTTTACTGGCCGAGCAGTACTTC,CASSLLAEQYF
NA,once,16,TRBJ2-7,TRBV27,TGTGCCAGCAGTTTGTCCCTCCTTGGGGGATACTACGAGCAGTACTTC,CASSLSLLGGYYEQYF
NA,many,12,TRBJ1-2,TRBV30,TGTGCCTGGACCGAACTAACGTATGGCTACACCTTC,CAWTELTYGYTF
NA,many,13,TRBJ1-5,TRBV12-3/TRBV12-4,TGTGCCAGCAGTTTGAACACTCATCAGCCCCAGCATTTT,CASSLNTHQPQHF